The rows below give T cell receptor beta chains drawn from one sample of a study of cytomegalovirus exposure and HLA in healthy donors. The assay was immunoSEQ multiplex PCR, and TCRdb's table has in-frame clones only and misses some. The table includes fewer than 250,000 clones, over 75% detected once. The sequenced material came from PBMCs. These receptors all stem from a woman aged 45-60 years in good health and CMV-seropositive. Both conserved end residues are part of each CDR3. Fields, in order: clone size, D gene, J gene, V gene, CDR3 protein, CDR3 DNA. A D gene is named only where the DNA matches it firmly. Clone size is not always given. Where it is, it says once, few, many or a class for expanded clones.

.	TRBD1	TRBJ2-7	TRBV6-5	CATRQGMYEQYF	TGTGCCACTCGACAGGGCATGTACGAGCAGTACTTC
.	.	TRBJ1-6	TRBV15	CATSNSKEGPLHF	TGTGCCACCAGCAATAGTAAGGAGGGACCCCTCCACTTT
.	TRBD1	TRBJ2-3	TRBV7-3	CASSFTGGTDTQYF	TGTGCCAGCAGCTTCACAGGGGGCACAGATACGCAGTATTTT
.	TRBD2	TRBJ2-1	TRBV7-2	CASSATSGEDNEQFF	TGTGCCAGCAGCGCTACTAGCGGGGAGGACAATGAGCAGTTCTTC
.	.	TRBJ2-2	TRBV12-5	CASGFVDYNTGELFF	TGTGCTAGTGGTTTCGTGGACTACAACACCGGGGAGCTGTTTTTT
.	TRBD1	TRBJ1-6	TRBV9	CASSPGQANSPLHF	TGTGCCAGCAGTCCGGGACAGGCTAATTCACCCCTCCACTTT
.	TRBD2	TRBJ2-7	TRBV4-2	CASSPWTSGALTYEQYF	TGTGCCAGCAGCCCCTGGACTAGCGGGGCCCTAACCTACGAGCAGTACTTC
.	TRBD2	TRBJ2-3	TRBV2	CASRVGLAGDTQYF	TGTGCCAGCAGAGTGGGACTAGCGGGAGATACGCAGTATTTT
.	.	TRBJ2-1	TRBV7-3	CASSLTPENNEQFF	TGTGCCAGCAGCTTAACCCCAGAAAACAATGAGCAGTTCTTC
.	.	TRBJ2-3	TRBV30	CAWGGSTSTDTQYF	TGTGCCTGGGGGGGGTCTACTAGCACAGATACGCAGTATTTT
.	.	TRBJ2-7	TRBV5-4	CASSLYGYEQYF	TGTGCCAGCAGCTTATACGGTTACGAGCAGTACTTC
once	.	TRBJ2-7	TRBV27	CASSLSGRITPEQYF	TGTGCCAGCAGTTTATCGGGCAGGATAACCCCCGAGCAGTACTTC
.	TRBD2	TRBJ2-5	TRBV14	CASSRDGVAGYQETQYF	TGTGCCAGCAGCCGAGACGGGGTAGCGGGTTACCAAGAGACCCAGTACTTC
.	.	TRBJ2-1	TRBV7-3	CASSLNSAAGGLGSGEQFF	TGTGCCAGCAGCTTAAACTCGGCGGCAGGGGGGTTGGGTAGTGGTGAGCAGTTCTTC
.	.	TRBJ2-1	TRBV7-6	CASSWTSTYNEQFF	TGTGCCAGCAGCTGGACAAGTACCTACAATGAGCAGTTCTTC
.	.	TRBJ1-1	TRBV11-2	CASSSLRAEAFF	TGTGCCAGCAGCTCCCTTAGAGCTGAAGCTTTCTTT
.	TRBD1	TRBJ1-6	TRBV25-1	CASSDDLQGAYSPLHF	TGTGCCAGCAGTGATGACCTACAGGGGGCCTATTCACCCCTCCACTTT
.	.	TRBJ1-2	TRBV5-1	CASSGQTNYGYTF	TGCGCCAGCAGCGGGCAGACAAACTATGGCTACACCTTC
.	TRBD2	TRBJ2-3	TRBV6-5	CAIHSGGTDTQYF	TGTGCCATCCATAGCGGGGGGACAGATACGCAGTATTTT
.	TRBD1	TRBJ1-2	TRBV29-1	CSVGQGKLYTF	TGCAGCGTGGGACAGGGAAAGCTCTACACCTTC
.	.	TRBJ1-2	TRBV6-1	CASSEVATRTF	TGTGCCAGCAGTGAAGTGGCCACCCGCACCTTC
.	.	TRBJ2-5	TRBV30	CAWGRWETQYF	TGTGCCTGGGGCCGTTGGGAGACCCAGTACTTC
.	.	TRBJ1-1	TRBV5-6	CASSLVPGLNTEAFF	TGTGCCAGCAGCTTGGTCCCAGGTCTGAACACTGAAGCTTTCTTT
.	TRBD1	TRBJ1-1	TRBV15	CATSRDGADRGLWTEAFF	TGTGCCACCAGCAGAGATGGGGCGGACAGGGGGCTTTGGACTGAAGCTTTCTTT